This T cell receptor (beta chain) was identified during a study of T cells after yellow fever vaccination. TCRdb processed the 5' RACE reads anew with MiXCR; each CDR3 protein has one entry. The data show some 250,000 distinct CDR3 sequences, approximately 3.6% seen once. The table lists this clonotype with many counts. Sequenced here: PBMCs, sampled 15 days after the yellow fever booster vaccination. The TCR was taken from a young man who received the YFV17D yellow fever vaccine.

In nucleotides, the CDR3 is TGTGCCAGCAGCCATGGGGGCCTGTATAGCGGGGGAGAGACCCAGTACTTC. Encoded protein: CASSHGGLYSGGETQYF. The V call is TRBV7-2, the J call TRBJ2-5; 9 positions agree with TRBD2. Trimming at V came to 5 bases and at J to 4 bases, leaving 14 bases not matched to a gene. The germline V gene has CDR1 SGHTA and CDR2 FQGNSA. CDR3 size: 17 residues.